This T cell receptor beta chain was documented in a study of beta chain features in type 1 diabetes. Overall study: Patients looked much like healthy donors when it came to age, gender and cell yields.

This clone showed up many times. This sample also contains other DNA sequences that code for the same CDR3. The authors sorted CD4+ naive, central memory, regulatory and stem cell-like memory cells via CD45RO/CCR7/CD25/CD127/CD95/CD27. Sequencing targeted expressed TCRB transcripts, as all isolated RNA had been reverse transcribed. Naive, central memory and regulatory T cell samples averaged around 3.3 million reads. Produced via immunoSEQ multiplex PCR; TCRdb's table is partial and in-frame only. The repertoire holds fewer than 500,000 clones, with 11% to 15% as singletons. Trimming shortened V by 0 bases and J by 1 base, and 8 bases separated the two germline ends. The CDR3 has 15 amino acids. Germline lookup yields CDR1 SGDLS and CDR2 YYNGEE.

The receptor's source is a man in his thirties or forties in good health. The chain employs TRBV9 and TRBJ2-1, with a weak D call TRBD1 (6 bases). Sequencing input: naive CD4+ T cells from blood. The CDR3 DNA reads as TGTGCCAGCAGCGTAGGGCAGGGGTCCTACAATGAGCAGTTCTTC. Encoded protein: CASSVGQGSYNEQFF. Full variable domain (missing parts from reference TRBV9 and TRBJ2-1): DSGVTQTPKHLITATGQRVTLRCSPRSGDLSVYWYQQSLDQGLQFLIQYYNGEERAKGNILERFSAQQFPDLHSELNLSSLELGDSALYFCASSVGQGSYNEQFFGPGTRLTVL.